The TCR beta chain described here comes from a study of cytotoxic CD8 clonotypes in ibrutinib-treated CLL. Whole-study context: Investigators collected response samples after a median about 12 months of treatment, range 6 to 36. Mean per-sample yields comprised around 280,000 productive templates and tens of thousands of productive rearrangements.

The CDR3 is 15 residues long. Trimming took off 3 bases at V and 4 bases at J, with 13 bases between the two ends. Germline V gene data show CDR1 as LNHDA and CDR2 as SQIVND (reference sequence). Method: immunoSEQ multiplex PCR; TCRdb's copy keeps in-frame clones and lacks some. The top ten hold about 7.8% of the sample, which has 25,000 to 35,000 clones, roughly 85% seen once. The chain carries TRBV19 and TRBJ2-1; maybe TRBD2 (7 bases). The specimen comprised PBMCs, sampled after 24 months of ibrutinib treatment. The TCR was taken from a human donor with chronic lymphocytic leukemia. As DNA, the CDR3 is TGTGCCAGTAGTATTCGGCGGGGGCCGTACAATGAGCAGTTCTTC. It specifies CASSIRRGPYNEQFF.